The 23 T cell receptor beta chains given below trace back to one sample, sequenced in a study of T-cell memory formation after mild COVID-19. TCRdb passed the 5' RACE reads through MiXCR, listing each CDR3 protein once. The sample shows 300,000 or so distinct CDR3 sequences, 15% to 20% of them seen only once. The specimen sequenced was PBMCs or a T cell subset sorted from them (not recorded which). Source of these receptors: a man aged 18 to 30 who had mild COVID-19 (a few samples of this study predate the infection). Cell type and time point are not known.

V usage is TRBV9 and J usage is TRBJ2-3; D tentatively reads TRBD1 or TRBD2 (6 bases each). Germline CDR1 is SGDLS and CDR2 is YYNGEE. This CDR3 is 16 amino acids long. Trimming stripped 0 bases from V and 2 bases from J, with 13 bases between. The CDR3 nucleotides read TGTGCCAGCAGCGTAGGGGGGGCCTTCCTCACAGATACGCAGTATTTT. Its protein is CASSVGGAFLTDTQYF.

The CDR3 protein is CASSPRAFDYEQYV. Written as DNA, the CDR3 is TGTGCCAGCAGCCCGCGGGCATTCGACTACGAGCAGTACGTC. The genes are TRBV7-6 and TRBJ2-7; weak D call: TRBD2 (5 bases). This CDR3 is 14 amino acids long. V was cut by 5 bases and J by 3 bases, with 14 bases left in between. Germline V CDR1 and CDR2: SGHVS, FNYEAQ.

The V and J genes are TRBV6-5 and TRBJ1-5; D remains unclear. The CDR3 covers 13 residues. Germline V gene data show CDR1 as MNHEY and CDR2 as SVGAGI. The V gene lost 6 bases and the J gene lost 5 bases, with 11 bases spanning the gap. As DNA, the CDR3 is TGTGCCAGCAGCCGACTCGGGGATCAGCCCCAGCATTTT. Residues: CASSRLGDQPQHF.

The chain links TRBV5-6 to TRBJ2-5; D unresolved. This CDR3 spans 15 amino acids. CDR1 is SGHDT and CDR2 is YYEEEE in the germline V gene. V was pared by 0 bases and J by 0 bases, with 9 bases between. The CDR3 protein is CASSLAQNYQETQYF. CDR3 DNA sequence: TGTGCCAGCAGCTTGGCCCAAAATTACCAAGAGACCCAGTACTTC. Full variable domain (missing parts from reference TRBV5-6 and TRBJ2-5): DAGVTQSPTHLIKTRGQQVTLRCSPKSGHDTVSWYQQALGQGPQFIFQYYEEEERQRGNFPDRFSGHQFPNYSSELNVNALLLGDSALYLCASSLAQNYQETQYFGPGTRLLVL.

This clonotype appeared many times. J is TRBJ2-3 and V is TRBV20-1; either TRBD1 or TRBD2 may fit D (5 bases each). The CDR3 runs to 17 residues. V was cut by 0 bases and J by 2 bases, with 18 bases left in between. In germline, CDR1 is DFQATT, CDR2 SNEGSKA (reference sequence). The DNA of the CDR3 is TGCAGTGCTAGAGATACAGTGGGGAGAGGGGCCACAGATACGCAGTATTTT. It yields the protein CSARDTVGRGATDTQYF.

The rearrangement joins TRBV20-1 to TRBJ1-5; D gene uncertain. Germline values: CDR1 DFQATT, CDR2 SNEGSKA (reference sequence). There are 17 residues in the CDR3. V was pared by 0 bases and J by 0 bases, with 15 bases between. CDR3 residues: CSAREVGERYSNQPQHF. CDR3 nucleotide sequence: TGCAGTGCTAGAGAGGTCGGGGAACGATATAGCAATCAGCCCCAGCATTTT.

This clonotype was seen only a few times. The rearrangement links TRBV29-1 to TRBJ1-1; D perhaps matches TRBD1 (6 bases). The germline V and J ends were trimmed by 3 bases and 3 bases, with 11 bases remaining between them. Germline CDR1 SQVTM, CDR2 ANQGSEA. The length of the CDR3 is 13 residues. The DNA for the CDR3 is TGCAGCGTTGACGGCAGGGGAGACACTGAAGCTTTCTTT. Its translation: CSVDGRGDTEAFF.

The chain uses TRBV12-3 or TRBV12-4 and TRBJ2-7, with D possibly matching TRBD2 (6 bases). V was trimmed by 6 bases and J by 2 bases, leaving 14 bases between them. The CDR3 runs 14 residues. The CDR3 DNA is TGTGCCAGCAGCGCCCACGGGGGTACCTACGAGCAGTACTTC. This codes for CASSAHGGTYEQYF.

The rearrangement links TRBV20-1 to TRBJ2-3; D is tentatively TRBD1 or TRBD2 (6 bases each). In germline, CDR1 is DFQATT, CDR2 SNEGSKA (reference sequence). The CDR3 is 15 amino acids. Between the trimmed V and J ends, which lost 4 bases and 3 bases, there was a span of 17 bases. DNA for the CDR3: TGCAGTGCTACGAAGGGGGTCGGGACTACAGATACGCAGTATTTT. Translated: CSATKGVGTTDTQYF.

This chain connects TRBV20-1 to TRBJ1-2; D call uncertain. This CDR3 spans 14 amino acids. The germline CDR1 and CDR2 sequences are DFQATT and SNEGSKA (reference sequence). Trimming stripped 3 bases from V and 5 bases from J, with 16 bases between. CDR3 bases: TGCAGTGCTAGCGGGATCTGGGAGTCGTATGGCTACACCTTC. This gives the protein CSASGIWESYGYTF.

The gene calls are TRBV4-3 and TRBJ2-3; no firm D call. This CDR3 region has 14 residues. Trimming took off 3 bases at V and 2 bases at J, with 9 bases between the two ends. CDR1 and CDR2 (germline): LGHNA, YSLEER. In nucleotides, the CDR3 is TGCGCCAGCAGCCAGGGGTACATCACAGATACGCAGTATTTT. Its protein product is CASSQGYITDTQYF.

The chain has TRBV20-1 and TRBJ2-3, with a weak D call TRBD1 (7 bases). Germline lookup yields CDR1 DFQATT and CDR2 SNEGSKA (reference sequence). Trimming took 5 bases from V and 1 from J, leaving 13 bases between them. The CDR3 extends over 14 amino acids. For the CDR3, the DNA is TGCAGTGCTGAGGGGGCTAGCGGCACAGATACGCAGTATTTT. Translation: CSAEGASGTDTQYF.

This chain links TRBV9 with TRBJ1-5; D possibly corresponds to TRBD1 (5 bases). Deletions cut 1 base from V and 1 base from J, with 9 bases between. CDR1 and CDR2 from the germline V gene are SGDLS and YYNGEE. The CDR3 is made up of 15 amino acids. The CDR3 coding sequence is TGTGCCAGCAGCGTATCAGGGATAAGCAATCAGCCCCAGCATTTT. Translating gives CASSVSGISNQPQHF.

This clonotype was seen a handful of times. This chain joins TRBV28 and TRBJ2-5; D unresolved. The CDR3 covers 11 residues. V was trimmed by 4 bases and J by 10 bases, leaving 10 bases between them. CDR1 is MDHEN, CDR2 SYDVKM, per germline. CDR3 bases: TGTGCCAGCAGTTCCCCTTTGGACCAGTACTTC. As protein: CASSSPLDQYF. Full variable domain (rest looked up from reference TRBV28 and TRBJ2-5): DVKVTQSSRYLVKRTGEKVFLECVQDMDHENMFWYRQDPGLGLRLIYFSYDVKMKEKGDIPEGYSVSREKKERFSLILESASTNQTSMYLCASSSPLDQYFGPGTRLLVL.

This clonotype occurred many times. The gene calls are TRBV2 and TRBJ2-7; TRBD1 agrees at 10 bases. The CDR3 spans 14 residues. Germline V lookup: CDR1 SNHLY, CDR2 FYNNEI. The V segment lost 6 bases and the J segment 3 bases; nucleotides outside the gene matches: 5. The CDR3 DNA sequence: TGTGCCAGCAGGAGGACAGGGGGGAACTACGAGCAGTACTTC. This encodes CASRRTGGNYEQYF.

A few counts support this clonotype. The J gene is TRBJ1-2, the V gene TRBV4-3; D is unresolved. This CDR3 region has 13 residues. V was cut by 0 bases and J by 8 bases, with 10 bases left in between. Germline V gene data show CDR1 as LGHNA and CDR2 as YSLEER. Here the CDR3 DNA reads TGCGCCAGCAGCCAAGATGGGTTATCGGGCTACACCTTC. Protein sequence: CASSQDGLSGYTF.

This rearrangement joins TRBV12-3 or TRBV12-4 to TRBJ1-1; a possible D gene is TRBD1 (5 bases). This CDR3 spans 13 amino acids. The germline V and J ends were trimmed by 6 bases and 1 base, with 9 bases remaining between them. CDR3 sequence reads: CASRLGQNTEAFF. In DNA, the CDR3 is TGTGCCAGCAGACTCGGACAGAACACTGAAGCTTTCTTT.

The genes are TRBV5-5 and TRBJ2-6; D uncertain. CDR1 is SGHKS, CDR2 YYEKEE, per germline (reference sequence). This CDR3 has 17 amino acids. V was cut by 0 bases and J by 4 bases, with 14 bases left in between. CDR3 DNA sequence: TGTGCCAGCAGCTTGGTCGGTTCCCTACACGGGGCCAACGTCCTGACTTTC. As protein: CASSLVGSLHGANVLTF.

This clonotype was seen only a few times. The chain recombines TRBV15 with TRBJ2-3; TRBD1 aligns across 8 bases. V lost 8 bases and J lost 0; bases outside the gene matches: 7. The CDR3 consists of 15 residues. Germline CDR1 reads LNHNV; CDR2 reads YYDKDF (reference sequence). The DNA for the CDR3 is TGTGCCACCGAAGAGGACAGGGACAGCACAGATACGCAGTATTTT. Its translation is CATEEDRDSTDTQYF.

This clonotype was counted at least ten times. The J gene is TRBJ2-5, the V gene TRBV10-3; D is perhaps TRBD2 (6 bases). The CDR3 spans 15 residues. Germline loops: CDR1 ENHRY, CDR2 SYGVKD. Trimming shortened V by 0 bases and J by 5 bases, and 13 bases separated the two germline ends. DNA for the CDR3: TGTGCCATCAGTGAGTCAACAGGCGGGGTGGAGACCCAGTACTTC. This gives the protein CAISESTGGVETQYF.

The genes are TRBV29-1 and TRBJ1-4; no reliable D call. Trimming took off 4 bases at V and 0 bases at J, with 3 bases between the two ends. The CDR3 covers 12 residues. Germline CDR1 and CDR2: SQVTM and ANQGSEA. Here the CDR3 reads CSVVATNEKLFF. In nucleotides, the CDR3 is TGCAGCGTTGTTGCAACTAATGAAAAACTGTTTTTT.

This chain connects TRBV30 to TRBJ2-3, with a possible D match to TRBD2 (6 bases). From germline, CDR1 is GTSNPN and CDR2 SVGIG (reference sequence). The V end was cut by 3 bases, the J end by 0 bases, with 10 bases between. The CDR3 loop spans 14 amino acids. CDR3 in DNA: TGTGCCTGGAGATGGGCGGGAAGCACAGATACGCAGTATTTT. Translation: CAWRWAGSTDTQYF.

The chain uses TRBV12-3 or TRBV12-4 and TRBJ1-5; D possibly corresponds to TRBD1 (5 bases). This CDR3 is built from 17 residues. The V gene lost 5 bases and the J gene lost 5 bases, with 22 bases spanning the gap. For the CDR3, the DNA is TGTGCCAGCAGTCCCCCCGGCAGAGCTGACAGAGATCAGCCCCAGCATTTT. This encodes CASSPPGRADRDQPQHF.